This T cell receptor (beta chain) is drawn from a study of shared clonotypes between healthy human individuals. Study conclusions and caveats: An effect of sequencing depth on clonotype sharing among donors was expected.

Partitioning of CD4+ cells yielded a CD45RA+ naive subset and a CD45RA-negative memory subset. The CDR3 contains 11 residues. Trimming cost V 5 bases and J 4 bases, with 6 bases left between them. The germline V gene has CDR1 SGHTA and CDR2 FQGTGA. Sequencing used immunoSEQ multiplex PCR; TCRdb keeps in-frame clones, though not all of them. In the table there are around 1.5 million clones, around 98% of which are singletons. Comment on this clone: Its antigen is undetermined.

The clonotype comes from a young man in good health. Specimen: naive CD4+ T cells sorted from blood. Noted subset: CD45RA+ positively selected. The rearrangement joins TRBV7-3 to TRBJ2-7; unclear D gene. CDR3 nucleotides: TGTGCCAGCAGCCTGACTTACGAGCAGTACTTC. As protein: CASSLTYEQYF.